What follows are 6 T cell receptor beta chains derived from one specimen sequenced in a study of T cells in Graves' hyperthyroidism and ophthalmopathy. Amplified TCR beta CDR3 regions derived from RNA transcripts. The HTBI set primed first-round TCR CDR3 RT-PCR. TCRdb fed the multiplex PCR reads into MiXCR, producing one record per CDR3 protein. The sample gives about 500,000 distinct CDR3 sequences, about 15% of which show up once; 25% to 30% is in the top ten. The material sequenced was blood. Source of these receptors: a woman aged 25 to 39 with Graves' ophthalmopathy.

This clonotype was seen repeatedly, ten times or more. This chain connects TRBV30 to TRBJ2-3; D not resolved. The germline V gene encodes CDR1 GTSNPN and CDR2 SVGIG (reference sequence). The CDR3 is 13 residues long. Between the trimmed V and J ends, which lost 3 bases and 0 bases, there was a span of 7 bases. The CDR3 DNA is TGTGCCTGGAGCTTATCTAGCACAGATACGCAGTATTTT. This sequence encodes CAWSLSSTDTQYF.

This clonotype was seen ten or more times. The chain couples TRBV5-1 to TRBJ2-1; no firm D call. Trimming took off 4 bases at V and 4 bases at J, with 21 bases between the two ends. The CDR3 length is 17 residues. In germline, CDR1 is SGHRS, CDR2 YFSETQ. The CDR3 region has the DNA TGCGCCAGCAGCCACGGCCCTCAGGATCCGAATTACAATGAGCAGTTCTTC. Residues: CASSHGPQDPNYNEQFF.

This clonotype was seen more than once but under ten times. This rearrangement joins TRBV11-2 to TRBJ2-7; D unclear. V shed 5 bases and J shed 5 bases, with 16 bases lying between them. The germline CDR1 and CDR2 sequences are SGHAT and FQNNGV. The CDR3 has 14 residues. In DNA form, the CDR3 reads TGTGCCAGCAGCCCCGCGAGAGTGAACCACGAGCAGTACTTC. Protein: CASSPARVNHEQYF.

This rearrangement joins TRBV28 to TRBJ2-7, with 10 nucleotides matching TRBD1. Germline values: CDR1 MDHEN, CDR2 SYDVKM. After removal of 3 bases from V and 2 bases from J, the junction contained 4 bases not matched to a gene. CDR3 size: 15 residues. The CDR3 loop reads CASSLGQGTPYEQYF. DNA of the CDR3: TGTGCCAGCAGTTTGGGACAGGGGACCCCCTACGAGCAGTACTTC.

V is TRBV7-9 and J is TRBJ2-7; D ambiguous. Trimming pared 2 bases from V and 5 bases from J, leaving 13 bases between. Germline CDR1 and CDR2: SEHNR and FQNEAQ (reference sequence). The CDR3 has 14 amino acids. As DNA, the CDR3 is TGTGCCAGCAGCTTAATCCCACGGACCGACGAGCAGTACTTC. This sequence encodes CASSLIPRTDEQYF. Full variable domain (missing parts from reference TRBV7-9 and TRBJ2-7): DTGVSQNPRHKITKRGQNVTFRCDPISEHNRLYWYRQTLGQGPEFLTYFQNEAQLEKSRLLSDRFSAERPKGSFSTLEIQRTEQGDSAMYLCASSLIPRTDEQYFGPGTRLTVT.

V and J are TRBV6-2 or TRBV6-3 and TRBJ2-4; unclear D gene. Trimming removed 5 bases from V and 8 bases from J, with 10 bases in between. The CDR3 is 12 amino acids. Germline V gene sequence: CDR1 MNHEY, CDR2 SVGEGT. CDR3 sequence (DNA): TGTGCCAGCAGTCCCTCTATAGACATTCAGTACTTC. Translating gives CASSPSIDIQYF.